This record covers a single T cell receptor beta chain. Its antigen is not known. These data come from a study of T cell responses to AZD1222 COVID-19 vaccine. General study points: In all cases, repertoires were sampled only after the peak T cell response.

Both about-4-week and about-12-week second-dose recipients were combined. Here immunoSEQ multiplex PCR was the method, and the copy in TCRdb shows in-frame clones only, minus some. The sample carries some 96,000 clones, 88% recorded once. The germline V gene encodes CDR1 SQVTM and CDR2 ANQGSEA. This CDR3 has 13 amino acids. The ends lost 1 base at V and 6 bases at J; junction bases unmatched: 4. This rearrangement joins TRBV29-1 to TRBJ1-2; 8 nucleotides match TRBD1. The source material was peripheral blood, sampled 28 days after the second AZD1222 dose. This receptor was identified in an adult who received the AZD1222 COVID-19 vaccine. In DNA form, the CDR3 reads TGCAGCGTTGAAGTAGCACAGGGGGATGGCTACACCTTC. Its translation is CSVEVAQGDGYTF. The whole variable domain, filled in from reference TRBV29-1 and TRBJ1-2, reads SAVISQKPSRDICQRGTSLTIQCQVDSQVTMMFWYRQQPGQSLTLIATANQGSEATYESGFVIDKFPISRPNLTFSTLTVSNMSPEDSSIYLCSVEVAQGDGYTFGSGTRLTVV.